The 7 T cell receptor beta chains given below trace back to one sample, sequenced in a study of T cells after yellow fever vaccination. TCRdb re-called the 5' RACE reads through MiXCR, storing one row per CDR3 protein. The sample lists fewer than 650,000 distinct CDR3 sequences; less than 25% were seen once. The sample in question was PBMCs, obtained approximately 22 days after the first yellow fever vaccination. The receptors derive from a young man who received the YFV17D yellow fever vaccine.

This clonotype was picked up a small number of times. As DNA, the CDR3 is TGCGCCAGCAGATATCTAGCGGGGCATAAAGAGACCCAGTACTTC. Translation: CASRYLAGHKETQYF. The rearrangement links TRBV5-1 to TRBJ2-5; TRBD2 aligns across 9 bases. Germline V lookup: CDR1 SGHRS, CDR2 YFSETQ. The CDR3 has 15 residues. V lost 5 bases to trimming and J lost 3 bases; unmatched junction nucleotides: 8. Combining the CDR3 with reference TRBV5-1 and TRBJ2-5 gives the whole variable domain KAGVTQTPRYLIKTRGQQVTLSCSPISGHRSVSWYQQTPGQGLQFLFEYFSETQRNKGNFPGRFSGRQFSNSRSEMNVSTLELGDSALYLCASRYLAGHKETQYFGPGTRLLVL.

V and J are TRBV14 and TRBJ1-3; a possible D gene is TRBD1 (6 bases). Germline CDR1 is SGHDN and CDR2 is FVKESK. Deletions cut 0 bases from V and 4 bases from J, with 13 bases between. The CDR3 sequence is 16 residues long. CDR3 coding DNA: TGTGCCAGCAGCCAAGATATGGGGGCAGGAGGAAACACCATATATTTT. Amino acid sequence: CASSQDMGAGGNTIYF.

The table lists this clonotype with a few counts. This rearrangement joins TRBV4-2 to TRBJ1-3, with D unclear. The V gene lost 0 bases and the J gene lost 0 bases, with 6 bases spanning the gap. Germline V lookup: CDR1 LGHNA, CDR2 YNFKEQ. This CDR3 is 15 amino acids long. CDR3 amino acids: CASSQDQYSGNTIYF. DNA of the CDR3: TGTGCCAGCAGCCAAGATCAATACTCTGGAAACACCATATATTTT.

The chain uses TRBV7-2 and TRBJ1-2; 10 bases align to TRBD1. Germline V gives CDR1 SGHTA, CDR2 FQGNSA. The CDR3 extends over 13 amino acids. Losses at the gene ends were 5 bases for V and 7 bases for J; bases not matched to a gene: 4. The chain's CDR3 is CASSRQGASGYTF. DNA for the CDR3: TGTGCCAGCAGCCGACAGGGGGCCTCTGGCTACACCTTC.

This clonotype has just a few counts. The chain couples TRBV11-1 to TRBJ2-3; D is perhaps TRBD1 (7 bases). V gave up 5 bases and J gave up 6 bases, with 18 bases separating them. Germline V CDR1 and CDR2: SGHAT, FQDESV (reference sequence). The CDR3 extends over 15 amino acids. This CDR3 reads CASSSSEQGRDTQYF. The CDR3 region has the DNA TGTGCCAGCAGCAGTTCCGAACAGGGGAGGGATACGCAGTATTTT.

The sample holds many counts of this clonotype. The chain links TRBV29-1 to TRBJ1-5; 10 bases are a match to TRBD1. Unmatched junction bases numbered 4, after V lost 6 bases and J lost 5 bases. There are 13 residues in the CDR3. Germline-derived CDR1 and CDR2 are SQVTM and ANQGSEA. CDR3 DNA sequence: TGCAGCGTAACCGGACAGGGGGATCAGCCCCAGCATTTT. Protein sequence: CSVTGQGDQPQHF.

This clonotype was seen a few times. V is TRBV29-1 and J is TRBJ1-4, with 7 bases aligning to TRBD1. The V gene end was trimmed by 7 bases and the J gene end by 7 bases; junction bases not matched to a gene: 6. This CDR3 region has 12 residues. Germline V CDR1 and CDR2: SQVTM, ANQGSEA. This CDR3 reads CSADGDSEKLFF. CDR3 DNA: TGCAGCGCCGACGGGGACAGTGAAAAACTGTTTTTT.